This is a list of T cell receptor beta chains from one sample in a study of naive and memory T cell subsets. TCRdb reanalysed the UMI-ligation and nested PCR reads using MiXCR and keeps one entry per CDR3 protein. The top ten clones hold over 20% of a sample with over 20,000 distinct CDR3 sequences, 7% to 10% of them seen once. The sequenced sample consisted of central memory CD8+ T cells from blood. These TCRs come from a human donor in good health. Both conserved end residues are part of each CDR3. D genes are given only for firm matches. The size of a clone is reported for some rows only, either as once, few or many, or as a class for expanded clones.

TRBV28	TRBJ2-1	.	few	TGTGCCAGCAGTTTTGCAGGGCCCGAGGAGCAGTTCTTC	CASSFAGPEEQFF
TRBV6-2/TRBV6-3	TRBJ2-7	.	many	TGTGCCAGCAGTTATCGGCTAGAGTCCTACGAGCAGTACTTC	CASSYRLESYEQYF
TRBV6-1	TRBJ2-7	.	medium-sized	TGTGCCAGCAGGACTCTCTACGAGCAGTACTTC	CASRTLYEQYF
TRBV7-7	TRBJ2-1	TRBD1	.	TGTGCTAGCAGCTTGGGACAGATCAATGAGCAGTTCTTC	CASSLGQINEQFF
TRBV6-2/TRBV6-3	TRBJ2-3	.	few	TGTGCCAGCAGTTACCAGATCCCCGAATATAGCGGATTCAATACGCAGTATTTT	CASSYQIPEYSGFNTQYF
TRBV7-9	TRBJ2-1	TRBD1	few	TGTGCCAGCAGCTTATCGTACAGGGGCAATGAGCAGTTCTTC	CASSLSYRGNEQFF
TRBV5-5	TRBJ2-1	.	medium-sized	TGTGCCAGCACTTGGAGTGCTGAGCAGTTCTTC	CASTWSAEQFF
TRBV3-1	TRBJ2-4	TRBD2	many	TGTGCCAGCAGCCAAAGGTCTAGCGGGAGTGCCAAAAACATTCAGTACTTC	CASSQRSSGSAKNIQYF
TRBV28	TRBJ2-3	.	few	TGTGCCAGCAGTCGTGACAGTCACACAGATACGCAGTATTTT	CASSRDSHTDTQYF
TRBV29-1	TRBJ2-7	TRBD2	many	TGCAGCGTCCTCCATGGCGGGAGGGCCGGAAACGAGCAGTACTTC	CSVLHGGRAGNEQYF
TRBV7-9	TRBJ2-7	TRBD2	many	TGTGCCAGCAGCCCCACTAGCGGTTTCTCCTACGAGCAGTACTTC	CASSPTSGFSYEQYF
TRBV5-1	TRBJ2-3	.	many	TGCGCCAGCAGCCTAAACAGGGCGGATACGCAGTATTTT	CASSLNRADTQYF
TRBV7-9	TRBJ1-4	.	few	TGTGCCAGCAGCTCCACAGCGGCTGCAACTAATGAAAAACTGTTTTTT	CASSSTAAATNEKLFF
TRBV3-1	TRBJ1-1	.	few	TGTGCCAGCAGCCCGACGGAGAACACTGAAGCTTTCTTT	CASSPTENTEAFF